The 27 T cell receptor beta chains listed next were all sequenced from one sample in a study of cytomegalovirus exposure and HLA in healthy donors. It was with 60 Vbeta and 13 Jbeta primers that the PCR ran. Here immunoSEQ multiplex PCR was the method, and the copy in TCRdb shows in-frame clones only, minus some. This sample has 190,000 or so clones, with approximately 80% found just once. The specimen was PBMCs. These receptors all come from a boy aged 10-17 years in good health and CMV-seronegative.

Here the CDR3 reads CASSLQGLAGLPYEQYF. In DNA form, the CDR3 reads TGTGCCAGCAGTTTACAGGGACTAGCGGGGCTGCCCTACGAGCAGTACTTC. The chain couples TRBV27 to TRBJ2-7; 13 nucleotides match TRBD2. V shed 2 bases, J shed 2 bases, and the junction held 6 bases outside the gene matches. The CDR3 length is 17 residues. CDR1 MNHEY and CDR2 SMNVEV come from the germline V gene (reference sequence).

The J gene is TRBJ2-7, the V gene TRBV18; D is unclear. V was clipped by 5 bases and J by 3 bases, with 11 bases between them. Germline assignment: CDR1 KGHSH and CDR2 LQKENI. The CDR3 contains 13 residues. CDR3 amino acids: CASSSSQVYEQYF. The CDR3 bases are TGTGCCAGCTCATCCTCCCAGGTCTACGAGCAGTACTTC.

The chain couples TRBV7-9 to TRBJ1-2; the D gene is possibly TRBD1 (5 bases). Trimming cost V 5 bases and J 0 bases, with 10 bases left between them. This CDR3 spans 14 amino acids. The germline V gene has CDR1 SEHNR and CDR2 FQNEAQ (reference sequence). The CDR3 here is CASSPTEANYGYTF. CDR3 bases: TGTGCCAGCAGCCCGACAGAAGCTAACTATGGCTACACCTTC.

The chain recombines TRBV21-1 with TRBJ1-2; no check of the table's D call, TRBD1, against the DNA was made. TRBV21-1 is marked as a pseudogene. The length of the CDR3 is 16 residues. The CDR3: CASIPLRGQGAYGYTF. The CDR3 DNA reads TGTGCCAGCATCCCTCTCAGGGGACAGGGGGCCTATGGCTACACCTTC.

CDR3 sequence (DNA): TGTGCCAGCAGTTTTCGGGACAGGCTGAACACTGAAGCTTTCTTT. Amino acids: CASSFRDRLNTEAFF. The chain joins TRBV6-5 to TRBJ1-1, with 8 bases that match TRBD1. The CDR3 is 15 residues long. The V gene end was trimmed by 4 bases and the J gene end by 0 bases; junction bases not matched to a gene: 4. CDR1 and CDR2 from the germline V gene are MNHEY and SVGAGI.

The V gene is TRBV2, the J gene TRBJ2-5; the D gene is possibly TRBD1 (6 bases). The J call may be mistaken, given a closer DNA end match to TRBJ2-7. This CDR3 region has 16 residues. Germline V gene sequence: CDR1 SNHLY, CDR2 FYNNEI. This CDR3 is CASTPGALLSSYEQYF. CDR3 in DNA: TGTGCCAGCACTCCAGGGGCCCTTTTAAGCTCCTACGAGCAGTACTTC.

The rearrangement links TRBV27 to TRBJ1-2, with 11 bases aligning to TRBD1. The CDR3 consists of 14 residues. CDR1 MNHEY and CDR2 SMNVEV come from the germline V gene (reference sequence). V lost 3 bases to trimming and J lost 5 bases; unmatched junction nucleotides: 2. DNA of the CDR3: TGTGCCAGCAGTTTGGGGACAGGGGGATATGGCTACACCTTC. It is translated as CASSLGTGGYGYTF.

The CDR3 sequence is CASSLTPGQGGHEQYF. The DNA of the CDR3 is TGTGCCAGCAGCTTGACTCCGGGACAGGGAGGCCACGAGCAGTACTTC. The chain couples TRBV5-6 to TRBJ2-7; 9 positions match TRBD1. The CDR3 has 16 amino acids. The V gene's germline CDR1 is SGHDT and CDR2 YYEEEE. After removal of 1 base from V and 5 bases from J, the junction contained 10 bases not matched to a gene.

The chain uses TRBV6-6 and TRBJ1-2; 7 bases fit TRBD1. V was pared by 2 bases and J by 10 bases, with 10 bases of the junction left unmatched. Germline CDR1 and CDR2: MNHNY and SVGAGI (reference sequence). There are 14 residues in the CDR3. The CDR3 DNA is TGTGCCAGCAGTTACATCGGGACAGTCCCTTACTACACCTTC. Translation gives CASSYIGTVPYYTF.

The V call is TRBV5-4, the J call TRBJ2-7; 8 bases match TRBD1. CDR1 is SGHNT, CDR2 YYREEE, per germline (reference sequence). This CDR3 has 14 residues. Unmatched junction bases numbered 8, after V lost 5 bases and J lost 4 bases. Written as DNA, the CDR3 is TGTGCCAGCAGTCTTCGGGGACAGGTTTACGAGCAGTACTTC. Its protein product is CASSLRGQVYEQYF. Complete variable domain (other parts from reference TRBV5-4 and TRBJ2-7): ETGVTQSPTHLIKTRGQQVTLRCSSQSGHNTVSWYQQALGQGPQFIFQYYREEENGRGNFPPRFSGLQFPNYSSELNVNALELDDSALYLCASSLRGQVYEQYFGPGTRLTVT.

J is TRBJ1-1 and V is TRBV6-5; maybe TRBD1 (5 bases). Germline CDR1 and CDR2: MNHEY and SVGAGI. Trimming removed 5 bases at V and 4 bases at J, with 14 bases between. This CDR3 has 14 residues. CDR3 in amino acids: CASSDVLGVTEAFF. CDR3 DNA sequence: TGTGCCAGCAGTGACGTATTAGGGGTCACTGAAGCTTTCTTT.

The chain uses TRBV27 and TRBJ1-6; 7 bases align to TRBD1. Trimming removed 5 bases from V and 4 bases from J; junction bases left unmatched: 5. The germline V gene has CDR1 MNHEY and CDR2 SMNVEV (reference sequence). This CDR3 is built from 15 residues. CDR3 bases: TGTGCCAGCAGTACCAGGGGGGAGTATAATTCACCCCTCCACTTT. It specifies CASSTRGEYNSPLHF.

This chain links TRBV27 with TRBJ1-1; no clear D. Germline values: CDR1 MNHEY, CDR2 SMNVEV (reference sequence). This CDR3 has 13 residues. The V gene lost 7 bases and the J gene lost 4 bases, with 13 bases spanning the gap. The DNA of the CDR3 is TGTGCCAGCATTGGGCTGAGCGGCACTGAAGCTTTCTTT. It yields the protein CASIGLSGTEAFF.

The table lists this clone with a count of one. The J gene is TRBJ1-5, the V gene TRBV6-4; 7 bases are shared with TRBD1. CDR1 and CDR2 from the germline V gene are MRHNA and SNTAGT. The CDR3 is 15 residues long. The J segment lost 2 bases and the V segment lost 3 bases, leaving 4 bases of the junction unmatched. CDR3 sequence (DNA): TGTGCCAGCAGTGAAAGTCAGGGGGGCAATCAGCCCCAGCATTTT. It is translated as CASSESQGGNQPQHF.

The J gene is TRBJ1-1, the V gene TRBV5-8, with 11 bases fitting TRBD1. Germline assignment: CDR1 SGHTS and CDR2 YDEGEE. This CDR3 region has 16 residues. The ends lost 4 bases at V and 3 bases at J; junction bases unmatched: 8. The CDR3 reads CASSKEDRGPDTEAFF. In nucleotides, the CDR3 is TGTGCCAGCAGCAAGGAGGACAGGGGGCCGGACACTGAAGCTTTCTTT.

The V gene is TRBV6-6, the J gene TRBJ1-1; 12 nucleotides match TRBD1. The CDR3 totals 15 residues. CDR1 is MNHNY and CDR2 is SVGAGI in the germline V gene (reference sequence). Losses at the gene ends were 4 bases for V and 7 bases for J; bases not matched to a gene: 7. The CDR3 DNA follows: TGTGCCAGCAGTTCCACCGGGACAGGGGGCGGTGAAGCTTTCTTT. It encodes CASSSTGTGGGEAFF.

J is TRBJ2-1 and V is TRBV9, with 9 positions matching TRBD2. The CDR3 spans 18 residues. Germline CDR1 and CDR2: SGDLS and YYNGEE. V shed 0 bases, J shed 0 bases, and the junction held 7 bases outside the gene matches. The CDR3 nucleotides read TGTGCCAGCAGCGTAGAACGAGCGGGGGGCAGCTCCTACAATGAGCAGTTCTTC. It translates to CASSVERAGGSSYNEQFF. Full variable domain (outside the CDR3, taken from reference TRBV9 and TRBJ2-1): DSGVTQTPKHLITATGQRVTLRCSPRSGDLSVYWYQQSLDQGLQFLIQYYNGEERAKGNILERFSAQQFPDLHSELNLSSLELGDSALYFCASSVERAGGSSYNEQFFGPGTRLTVL.

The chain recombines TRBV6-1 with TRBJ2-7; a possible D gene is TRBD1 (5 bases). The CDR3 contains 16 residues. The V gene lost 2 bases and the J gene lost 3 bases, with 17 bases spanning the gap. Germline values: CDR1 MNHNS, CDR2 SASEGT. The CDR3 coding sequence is TGTGCCAGCAGTGAATGGCATCAGGGCCTCAACTACGAGCAGTACTTC. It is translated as CASSEWHQGLNYEQYF.

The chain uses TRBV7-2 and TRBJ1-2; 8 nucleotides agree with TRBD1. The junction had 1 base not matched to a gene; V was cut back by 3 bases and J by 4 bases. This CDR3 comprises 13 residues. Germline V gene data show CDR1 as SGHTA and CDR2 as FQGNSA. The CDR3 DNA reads TGTGCCAGCAGCTTCGGGACAGGCTATGGCTACACCTTC. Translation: CASSFGTGYGYTF.

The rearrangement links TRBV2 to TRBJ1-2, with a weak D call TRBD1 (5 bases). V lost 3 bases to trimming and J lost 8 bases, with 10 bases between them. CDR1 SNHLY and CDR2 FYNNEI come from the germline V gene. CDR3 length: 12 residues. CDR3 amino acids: CASSDSGYGYTF. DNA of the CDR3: TGTGCCAGCAGTGATTCAGGGTACGGCTACACCTTC.

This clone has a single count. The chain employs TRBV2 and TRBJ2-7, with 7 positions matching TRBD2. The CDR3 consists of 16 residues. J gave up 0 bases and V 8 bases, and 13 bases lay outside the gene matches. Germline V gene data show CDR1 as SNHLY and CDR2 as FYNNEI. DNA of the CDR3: TGTGCCAGCCCCCCTGGGAGCGGGACCTTCTCCTACGAGCAGTACTTC. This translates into CASPPGSGTFSYEQYF.

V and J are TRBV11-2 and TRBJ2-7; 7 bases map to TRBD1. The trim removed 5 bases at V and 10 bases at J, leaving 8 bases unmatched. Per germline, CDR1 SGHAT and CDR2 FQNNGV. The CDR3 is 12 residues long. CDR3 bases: TGTGCCAGCAGCCCGACAGGGAGAAGTCAGTACTTC. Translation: CASSPTGRSQYF.

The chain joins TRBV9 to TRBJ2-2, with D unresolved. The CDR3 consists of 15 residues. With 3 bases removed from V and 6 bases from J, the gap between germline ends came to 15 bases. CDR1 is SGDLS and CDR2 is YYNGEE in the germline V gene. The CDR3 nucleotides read TGTGCCAGCAGCGCCTATGGCAGCGCGGCCGGGGAGCTGTTTTTT. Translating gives CASSAYGSAAGELFF.

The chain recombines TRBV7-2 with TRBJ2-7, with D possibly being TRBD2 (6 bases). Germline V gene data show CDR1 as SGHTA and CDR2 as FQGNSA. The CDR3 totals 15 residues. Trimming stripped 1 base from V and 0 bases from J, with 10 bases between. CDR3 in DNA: TGTGCCAGCAGCTTAGTGGGCGGGATCTCCTACGAGCAGTACTTC. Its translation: CASSLVGGISYEQYF.

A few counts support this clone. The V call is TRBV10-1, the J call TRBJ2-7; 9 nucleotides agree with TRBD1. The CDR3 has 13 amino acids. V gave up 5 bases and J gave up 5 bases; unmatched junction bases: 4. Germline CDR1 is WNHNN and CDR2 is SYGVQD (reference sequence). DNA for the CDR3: TGCGCCAGCAGTTTGGGACAGGGAAACGAGCAGTACTTC. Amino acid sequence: CASSLGQGNEQYF.

The CDR3 nucleotides are TGTGCCAGCAGGGCCAAGCGGGGGGGCCCAGATACGCAGTATTTT. It specifies CASRAKRGGPDTQYF. V is TRBV6-5 and J is TRBJ2-3; TRBD2 aligns across 10 bases. CDR1 MNHEY and CDR2 SVGAGI come from the germline V gene. V shed 6 bases and J 4 bases; nucleotides not matched to a gene: 7. There are 15 residues in the CDR3.

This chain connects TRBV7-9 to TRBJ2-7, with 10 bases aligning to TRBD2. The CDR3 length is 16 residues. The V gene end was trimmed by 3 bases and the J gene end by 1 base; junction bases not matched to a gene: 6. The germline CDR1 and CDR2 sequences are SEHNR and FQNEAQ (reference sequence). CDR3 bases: TGTGCCAGCAGCTTCGGTTCTAGCGGGGGTTCCTACGAGCAGTACTTC. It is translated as CASSFGSSGGSYEQYF. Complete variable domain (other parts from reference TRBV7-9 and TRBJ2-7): DTGVSQNPRHKITKRGQNVTFRCDPISEHNRLYWYRQTLGQGPEFLTYFQNEAQLEKSRLLSDRFSAERPKGSFSTLEIQRTEQGDSAMYLCASSFGSSGGSYEQYFGPGTRLTVT.